These 29 T cell receptor beta chains came from one sample sequenced in a study of T cells after yellow fever vaccination. TCRdb reprocessed the 5' RACE reads with MiXCR, giving one entry per CDR3 protein. The sample comprises a few hundred thousand distinct CDR3 sequences, approximately 3.5% of which are singletons, and 15% to 20% rests with the top ten. The sequencing here drew on PBMCs, taken 15 days after the yellow fever booster vaccination. All receptors come from a young man who received the YFV17D yellow fever vaccine.

This clonotype has at least ten counts. The chain employs TRBV6-5 and TRBJ1-4, with 7 nucleotides matching TRBD1. Per germline, CDR1 MNHEY and CDR2 SVGAGI. V trimming: 5 bases; J trimming: 6 bases; junction bases outside the gene matches: 12. The CDR3 extends over 16 amino acids. The DNA for the CDR3 is TGTGCCAGCAGTCACCAACCGGGACAGACTCATGAAAAACTGTTTTTT. Its protein is CASSHQPGQTHEKLFF.

This clonotype was detected ten times or more. The chain combines TRBV4-1 with TRBJ1-5; unclear D gene. The CDR3 has 15 amino acids. Germline lookup yields CDR1 MGHRA and CDR2 YSYEKL. Trimming pared 5 bases from V and 5 bases from J, leaving 16 bases between. CDR3 sequence reads: CASSYQGGRDQPQHF. In DNA, the CDR3 is TGCGCCAGCAGCTATCAAGGAGGGAGGGATCAGCCCCAGCATTTT.

The chain carries TRBV19 and TRBJ2-1; a weak D match, TRBD2 (6 bases). Germline V gene lookup returns CDR1 LNHDA and CDR2 SQIVND (reference sequence). The germline V and J ends were trimmed by 10 bases and 9 bases, with 13 bases remaining between them. The CDR3 runs to 11 residues. As DNA, the CDR3 is TGTGCCACCGGGACTTTCCTTGAGCAGTTCTTC. This encodes CATGTFLEQFF.

This clonotype has a count of ten or more. The chain joins TRBV20-1 to TRBJ2-2; 8 bases align to TRBD2. The CDR3 has 15 residues. Germline values: CDR1 DFQATT, CDR2 SNEGSKA (reference sequence). The J segment lost 2 bases and the V segment lost 5 bases, leaving 7 bases of the junction unmatched. For the CDR3, the DNA is TGCAGTGCTCTCAGCGGGGGTGGAAACACCGGGGAGCTGTTTTTT. As protein: CSALSGGGNTGELFF.

This clonotype was seen ten or more times. The CDR3 loop is CASRLRQGDNSPLHF. The CDR3 bases are TGTGCCAGCAGACTAAGACAGGGCGATAATTCACCCCTCCACTTT. This chain connects TRBV7-2 to TRBJ1-6; 7 nucleotides line up with TRBD1. Losses at the gene ends were 6 bases for V and 5 bases for J; bases not matched to a gene: 7. The CDR3 is made up of 15 amino acids. CDR1 SGHTA and CDR2 FQGNSA come from the germline V gene.

At least ten counts were recorded for this clonotype. The gene calls are TRBV20-1 and TRBJ1-1; possible D gene TRBD1, 6 bases. Germline CDR1 reads DFQATT; CDR2 reads SNEGSKA (reference sequence). Trimming removed 2 bases at V and 10 bases at J, with 14 bases between. The CDR3 is made up of 12 amino acids. In DNA form, the CDR3 reads TGCAGTGCTAGACAGGACAGAGGGGCAGCTTTCTTT. The encoded protein is CSARQDRGAAFF.

This clonotype occurred many times. V is TRBV6-5 and J is TRBJ1-5, with TRBD1 identical over 10 bases. From germline, CDR1 is MNHEY and CDR2 SVGAGI. Trimming at V came to 4 bases and at J to 2 bases, leaving 2 bases not matched to a gene. The CDR3 spans 15 residues. The CDR3 spells CASSWDRGGNQPQHF. CDR3 nucleotide sequence: TGTGCCAGCAGTTGGGACAGGGGAGGCAATCAGCCCCAGCATTTT.

This clonotype has at least ten counts. This rearrangement joins TRBV7-6 to TRBJ2-5; 14 bases are shared with TRBD2. The trim removed 5 bases at V and 5 bases at J, leaving 7 bases unmatched. The CDR3 totals 16 residues. Germline CDR1 and CDR2: SGHVS and FNYEAQ. For the CDR3, the DNA is TGTGCCAGCAGCCTCCGACTAGCGGGGGGGCCGGAGACCCAGTACTTC. Protein sequence: CASSLRLAGGPETQYF.

This clonotype was counted at least ten times. The chain couples TRBV5-1 to TRBJ2-7; the match to TRBD2 covers 12 bases. The CDR3 spans 15 residues. The ends lost 4 bases at V and 7 bases at J; junction bases unmatched: 9. Germline V CDR1 and CDR2: SGHRS, YFSETQ. CDR3 sequence: CASSLGRLAGEEQYF. Written as DNA, the CDR3 is TGCGCCAGCAGCCTCGGTAGACTAGCGGGGGAAGAGCAGTACTTC.

This clonotype came up many times. V gene TRBV7-3 combines with J gene TRBJ2-6; TRBD2 matches at 11 bases. This CDR3 is 18 amino acids long. J lost 0 bases, V lost 1 base, and 2 bases had no gene match. Looked up from germline, CDR1 is SGHTA and CDR2 is FQGTGA. CDR3 DNA sequence: TGTGCCAGCAGCTTAAGGGGACTAGCGGACTCTGGGGCCAACGTCCTGACTTTC. It codes for CASSLRGLADSGANVLTF.

This clonotype was observed many times. The V gene is TRBV4-2, the J gene TRBJ1-4; D possibly corresponds to TRBD1 (5 bases). This CDR3 comprises 14 residues. CDR1 and CDR2 (germline): LGHNA, YNFKEQ. V was shortened by 0 bases and J by 3 bases, with 5 bases between the two germline ends. Written as DNA, the CDR3 is TGTGCCAGCAGCCAAGAGACAGCTAATGAAAAACTGTTTTTT. Its protein is CASSQETANEKLFF.

There are many counts of this clonotype. J is TRBJ2-6 and V is TRBV12-3 or TRBV12-4, with 7 bases identical to TRBD1. J lost 4 bases, V lost 1 base, and 16 bases had no gene match. There are 20 residues in the CDR3. The DNA of the CDR3 is TGTGCCAGCAGTTTAGTGCCTCGGGGCAGGGGGAAGTCGGGGGCCAACGTCCTGACTTTC. Protein sequence: CASSLVPRGRGKSGANVLTF.

This clonotype was seen ten or more times. V gene TRBV27 combines with J gene TRBJ2-5; 7 nucleotides line up with TRBD1. CDR3 size: 14 residues. V dropped 5 bases and J dropped 1; count of bases not matched to a gene: 4. Germline CDR1 is MNHEY and CDR2 is SMNVEV (reference sequence). The CDR3 coding sequence is TGTGCCAGCAGTCTACAGGGGCCCCAAGAGACCCAGTACTTC. It is translated as CASSLQGPQETQYF.

This clonotype was counted at least ten times. The rearrangement links TRBV19 to TRBJ2-1; D is uncertain. Trimming removed 7 bases from V and 0 bases from J, with 16 bases in between. The CDR3 runs 16 residues. Per the germline V gene, CDR1 is LNHDA and CDR2 is SQIVND (reference sequence). CDR3 protein: CASNNNLGGSYNEQFF. The CDR3 region has the DNA TGTGCCAGTAATAATAATCTCGGCGGCTCCTACAATGAGCAGTTCTTC.

This clonotype showed up many times. This rearrangement joins TRBV18 to TRBJ1-2; D gene uncertain. This CDR3 contains 13 residues. The germline V and J ends were trimmed by 1 base and 12 bases, with 15 bases remaining between them. Germline lookup yields CDR1 KGHSH and CDR2 LQKENI. The CDR3 region is CASSPLRSKTHTF. Written as DNA, the CDR3 is TGTGCCAGCTCACCACTTCGGTCAAAGACGCACACCTTC.

This clonotype came up many times. The genes are TRBV5-1 and TRBJ2-2, with a tentative D call TRBD1 (7 bases). The CDR3 is 14 amino acids. The germline gives CDR1 SGHRS, CDR2 YFSETQ. Trimming stripped 3 bases from V and 4 bases from J, with 10 bases between. The CDR3 region is CASSSQGGTGELFF. The CDR3 bases are TGCGCCAGCAGCTCCCAGGGGGGCACCGGGGAGCTGTTTTTT. Supplemented by reference TRBV5-1 and TRBJ2-2, the full variable domain reads KAGVTQTPRYLIKTRGQQVTLSCSPISGHRSVSWYQQTPGQGLQFLFEYFSETQRNKGNFPGRFSGRQFSNSRSEMNVSTLELGDSALYLCASSSQGGTGELFFGEGSRLTVL.

This clonotype was recorded many times. This chain joins TRBV5-6 and TRBJ2-1; D assignment may be TRBD1 or TRBD2 (5 bases each). Germline lookup yields CDR1 SGHDT and CDR2 YYEEEE. The CDR3 is made up of 15 amino acids. The V end lost 3 bases, the J end lost 7 bases, and 17 bases lay between the germline ends. CDR3 DNA sequence: TGTGCCAGCAGCTACGCCACCGGGACGGAGAATGAGCAGTTCTTC. This sequence encodes CASSYATGTENEQFF.

This clonotype came up many times. As DNA, the CDR3 is TGCGCCAGCAGCTTGGTCCCCGACGGCTCCTACAATGAGCAGTTCTTC. This gives the protein CASSLVPDGSYNEQFF. The chain recombines TRBV5-1 with TRBJ2-1; D is unclear. CDR3 size: 16 residues. The germline V and J ends were trimmed by 0 bases and 0 bases, with 10 bases remaining between them. The germline V gene has CDR1 SGHRS and CDR2 YFSETQ. The full variable domain, completed using reference TRBV5-1 and TRBJ2-1, is KAGVTQTPRYLIKTRGQQVTLSCSPISGHRSVSWYQQTPGQGLQFLFEYFSETQRNKGNFPGRFSGRQFSNSRSEMNVSTLELGDSALYLCASSLVPDGSYNEQFFGPGTRLTVL.

This clonotype was counted ten times or more. DNA of the CDR3: TGTGCCAGCAGCTTATTGGGGGAGCTGTTTTTT. This codes for CASSLLGELFF. This chain connects TRBV7-2 to TRBJ2-2; D remains unclear. V shed 2 bases and J shed 8 bases, with 3 bases lying between them. The CDR3 length is 11 residues. Germline V CDR1 and CDR2: SGHTA, FQGNSA.

At least ten counts were recorded for this clonotype. The gene calls are TRBV18 and TRBJ2-7; 8 nucleotides align to TRBD2. The CDR3 is 14 residues long. Germline CDR1 reads KGHSH; CDR2 reads LQKENI. V lost 8 bases and J lost 3; bases outside the gene matches: 9. The CDR3 here is CASEAGAASYEQYF. The CDR3 DNA reads as TGTGCCAGCGAAGCGGGGGCTGCCAGCTACGAGCAGTACTTC.

This clonotype was seen ten or more times. This chain uses TRBV5-1 with TRBJ2-5; the D gene could be TRBD1 or TRBD2 (5 bases each). V lost 0 bases to trimming and J lost 1 base, with 13 bases between them. Germline CDR1 is SGHRS and CDR2 is YFSETQ. This CDR3 is 16 amino acids long. The CDR3 region has the DNA TGCGCCAGCAGCTTGGGCCCAGGGAGAGGCCAAGAGACCCAGTACTTC. This codes for CASSLGPGRGQETQYF.

This clonotype was detected many times. The V and J genes are TRBV2 and TRBJ1-1; D is unresolved. Trimming removed 7 bases at V and 0 bases at J, with 9 bases between. Germline V CDR1 and CDR2: SNHLY, FYNNEI. The CDR3 totals 13 residues. The CDR3 reads CASNWELNTEAFF. Written as DNA, the CDR3 is TGTGCCAGCAATTGGGAGCTGAACACTGAAGCTTTCTTT.

The CDR3 loop is CASSDRGGFTDTQYF. The DNA for the CDR3 is TGTGCCAGCAGTGACCGGGGGGGATTCACAGATACGCAGTATTTT. The chain joins TRBV6-5 to TRBJ2-3; TRBD2 aligns across 8 bases. This CDR3 comprises 15 residues. Trimming took 5 bases from V and 2 from J; bases not matched to a gene: 6. Looked up from germline, CDR1 is MNHEY and CDR2 is SVGAGI.

This clonotype was counted many times. This chain links TRBV29-1 with TRBJ2-1; 8 nucleotides agree with TRBD1. CDR1 SQVTM and CDR2 ANQGSEA come from the germline V gene. With 4 bases clipped from V and 4 bases from J, the junction kept 6 bases outside the gene matches. CDR3 length equals 14 residues. The CDR3 DNA sequence: TGCAGCGTTGGTGGACAGGGTCTATACAATGAGCAGTTCTTC. This sequence encodes CSVGGQGLYNEQFF.

This clonotype appeared many times. V and J are TRBV7-9 and TRBJ1-1; D unresolved. The CDR3 length is 12 residues. Trimming removed 1 base at V and 4 bases at J, with 4 bases between. Germline values: CDR1 SEHNR, CDR2 FQNEAQ (reference sequence). CDR3 coding DNA: TGTGCCAGCAGCTTAGTTGTCACTGAAGCTTTCTTT. Amino acid sequence: CASSLVVTEAFF.

This clonotype showed up many times. The chain couples TRBV5-1 to TRBJ2-7; tentative D call: TRBD1 (5 bases). The CDR3 length is 14 residues. V was trimmed by 1 base and J by 4 bases, leaving 12 bases between them. Germline V gene data show CDR1 as SGHRS and CDR2 as YFSETQ. DNA of the CDR3: TGCGCCAGCAGCTTGCTAGACAGCTTATACGAGCAGTACTTC. Its protein product is CASSLLDSLYEQYF.

This clonotype was detected many times. The J gene is TRBJ2-2, the V gene TRBV5-1; D is ambiguous. In germline, CDR1 is SGHRS, CDR2 YFSETQ. V was cut by 0 bases and J by 5 bases, with 11 bases left in between. The CDR3 contains 15 residues. In DNA, the CDR3 is TGCGCCAGCAGCTTGGGGTTTAGCACAACCGGGGAGCTGTTTTTT. This translates into CASSLGFSTTGELFF.

This clonotype was found once. This may be a read error: a much more frequent sequence differs by one nucleotide. The rearrangement joins TRBV7-9 to TRBJ2-1, with TRBD2 as a possible D gene (5 bases). Germline V gene sequence: CDR1 SEHNR, CDR2 FQNEAQ (reference sequence). This CDR3 is built from 14 residues. With 1 base removed from V and 6 bases from J, the gap between germline ends came to 10 bases. CDR3: CASSLGPGINEQFF. CDR3 bases: TGTGCCAGCAGCTTAGGCCCGGGGATCAATGAGCAGTTCTTC.

This clonotype was seen ten or more times. This sequence joins TRBV5-1 and TRBJ1-4; 8 bases line up with TRBD1. After removal of 0 bases from V and 8 bases from J, the junction contained 6 bases not matched to a gene. The CDR3 loop spans 15 amino acids. Germline V lookup: CDR1 SGHRS, CDR2 YFSETQ. CDR3 amino acids: CASSLGQGAEEKLFF. DNA for the CDR3: TGCGCCAGCAGCTTGGGGCAGGGGGCAGAAGAAAAACTGTTTTTT.